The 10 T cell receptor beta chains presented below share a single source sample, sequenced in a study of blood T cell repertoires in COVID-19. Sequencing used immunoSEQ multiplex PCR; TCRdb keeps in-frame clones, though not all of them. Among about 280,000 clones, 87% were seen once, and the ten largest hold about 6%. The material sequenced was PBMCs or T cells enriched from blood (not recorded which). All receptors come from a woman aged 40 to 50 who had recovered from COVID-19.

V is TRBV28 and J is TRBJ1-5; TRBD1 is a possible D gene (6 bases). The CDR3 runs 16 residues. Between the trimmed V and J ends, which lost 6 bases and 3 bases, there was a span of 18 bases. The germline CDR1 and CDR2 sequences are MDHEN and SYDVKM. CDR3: CASSRAGAMPNQPQHF. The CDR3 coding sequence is TGTGCCAGCAGCCGCGCGGGGGCGATGCCCAATCAGCCCCAGCATTTT.

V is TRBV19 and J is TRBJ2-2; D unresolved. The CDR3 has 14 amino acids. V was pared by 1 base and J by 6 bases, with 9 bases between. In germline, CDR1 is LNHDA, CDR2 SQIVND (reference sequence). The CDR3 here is CASSIVGAPGELFF. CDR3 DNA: TGTGCCAGTAGTATAGTGGGCGCCCCCGGGGAGCTGTTTTTT.

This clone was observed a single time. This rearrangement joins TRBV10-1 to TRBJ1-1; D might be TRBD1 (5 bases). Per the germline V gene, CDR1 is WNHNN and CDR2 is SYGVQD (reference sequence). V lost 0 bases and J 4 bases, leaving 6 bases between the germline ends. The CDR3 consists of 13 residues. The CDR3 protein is CASSESGATEAFF. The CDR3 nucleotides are TGCGCCAGCAGTGAGTCAGGGGCCACTGAAGCTTTCTTT.

As DNA, the CDR3 is TGTGCCAGCAGTGAACAGGGTCGTAATTCACCCCTCCACTTT. Protein: CASSEQGRNSPLHF. The V call is TRBV2, the J call TRBJ1-6; maybe TRBD1 (5 bases). V lost 2 bases and J lost 6, with 8 bases in between. The CDR3 consists of 14 residues. CDR1 is SNHLY and CDR2 is FYNNEI in the germline V gene.

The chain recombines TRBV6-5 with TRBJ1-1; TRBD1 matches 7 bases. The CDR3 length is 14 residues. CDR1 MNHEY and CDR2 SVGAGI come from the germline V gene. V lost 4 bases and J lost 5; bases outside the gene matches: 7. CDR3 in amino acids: CASSLTGVGTEAFF. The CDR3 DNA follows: TGTGCCAGCAGTTTAACAGGGGTCGGGACTGAAGCTTTCTTT.

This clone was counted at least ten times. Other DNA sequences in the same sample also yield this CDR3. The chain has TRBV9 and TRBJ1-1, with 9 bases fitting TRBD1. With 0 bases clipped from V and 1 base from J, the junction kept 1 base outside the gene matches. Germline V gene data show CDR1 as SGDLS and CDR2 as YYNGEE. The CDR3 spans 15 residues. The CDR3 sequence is CASSVGTGANTEAFF. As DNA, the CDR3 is TGTGCCAGCAGCGTAGGGACAGGGGCGAACACTGAAGCTTTCTTT.

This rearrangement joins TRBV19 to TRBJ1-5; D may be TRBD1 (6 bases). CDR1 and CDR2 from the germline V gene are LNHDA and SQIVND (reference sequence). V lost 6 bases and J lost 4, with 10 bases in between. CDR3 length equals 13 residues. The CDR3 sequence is CASRTGQNQPQHF. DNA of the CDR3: TGTGCCAGTAGGACAGGCCAGAATCAGCCCCAGCATTTT.

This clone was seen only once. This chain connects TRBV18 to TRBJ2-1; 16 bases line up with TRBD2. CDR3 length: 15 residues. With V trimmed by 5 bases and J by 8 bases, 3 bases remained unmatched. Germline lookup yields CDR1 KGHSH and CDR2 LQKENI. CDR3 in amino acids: CASSSGLAGGDEQFF. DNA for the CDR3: TGTGCCAGCTCATCGGGACTAGCGGGAGGGGATGAGCAGTTCTTC.

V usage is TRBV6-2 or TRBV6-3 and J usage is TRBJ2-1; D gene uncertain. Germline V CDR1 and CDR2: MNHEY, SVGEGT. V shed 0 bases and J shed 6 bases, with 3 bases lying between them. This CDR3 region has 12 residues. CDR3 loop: CASSYSRNEQFF. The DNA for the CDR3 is TGTGCCAGCAGTTACTCCCGCAATGAGCAGTTCTTC.

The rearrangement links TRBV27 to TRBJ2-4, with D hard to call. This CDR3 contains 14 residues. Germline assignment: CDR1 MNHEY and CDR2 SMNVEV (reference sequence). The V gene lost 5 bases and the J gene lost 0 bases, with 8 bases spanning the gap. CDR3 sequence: CASSRTIAKNIQYF. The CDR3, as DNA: TGTGCCAGCAGTCGAACAATAGCCAAAAACATTCAGTACTTC.